This T cell receptor (beta chain) comes out of a study of blood T cell repertoires in COVID-19. Symptom resolution, clearance, or two negative PCRs marked donors in Cohort 3 as recovered. The CDR3 totals 15 residues. CDR1 and CDR2 from the germline V gene are SGHRS and YFSETQ. Germline trimming cut 3 bases from V and 6 bases from J; bases unmatched to any gene: 8. This table comes from immunoSEQ multiplex PCR, and its TCRdb copy is limited to in-frame clones, with some not included. Here the sample spans some 150,000 clones, 65% to 90% being singletons. The sequence came from a man between 45 and 60 years old who had recovered from COVID-19. Sample: PBMCs or T cells enriched from blood (not recorded which). The chain combines TRBV5-1 with TRBJ1-2; 10 nucleotides match TRBD1. CDR3 region: CASSWAGTGVNGYTF. CDR3 bases: TGCGCCAGCAGCTGGGCCGGGACAGGGGTTAATGGCTACACCTTC.